This entry concerns a single T cell receptor (beta chain). The data belong to a study of blood T cell repertoires in COVID-19. Authors' processing steps: Reference gene primer amplification yielded estimated nucleated cell counts. The data were produced by immunoSEQ multiplex PCR, yet TCRdb's version contains in-frame clones alone and is incomplete. The DNA was the basis for D and trimming; V, J and clone size are from that table. The table records about 59,000 clones, less than 75% of them present only once. This clonotype was sampled from a woman aged 50 to 60 with active or convalescent COVID-19. Material: peripheral blood.

The CDR3, as DNA: TGTGCCACCAAGGTGGGGCCATCGGGCCCAGATACGCAGTATTTT. This sequence encodes CATKVGPSGPDTQYF. V is TRBV19 and J is TRBJ2-3, with D possibly matching TRBD1 (5 bases). Trimming left V 10 bases short and J 4 bases short, with 21 bases between. There are 15 residues in the CDR3. CDR1 and CDR2 from the germline V gene are LNHDA and SQIVND (reference sequence).